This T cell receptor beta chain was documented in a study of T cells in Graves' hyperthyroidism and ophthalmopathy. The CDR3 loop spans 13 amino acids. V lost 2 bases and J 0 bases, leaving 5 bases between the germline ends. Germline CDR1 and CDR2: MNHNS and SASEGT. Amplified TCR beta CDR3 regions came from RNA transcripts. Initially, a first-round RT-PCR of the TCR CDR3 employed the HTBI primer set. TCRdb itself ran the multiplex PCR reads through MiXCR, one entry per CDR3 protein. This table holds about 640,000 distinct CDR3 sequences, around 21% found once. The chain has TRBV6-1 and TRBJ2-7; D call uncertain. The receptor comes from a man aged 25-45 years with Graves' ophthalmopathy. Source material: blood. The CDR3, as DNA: TGTGCCAGCAGTGAAAGAGCCTCCTACGAGCAGTACTTC. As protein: CASSERASYEQYF.